Given below is one T cell receptor beta chain in context. Antigen unknown. V lost 4 bases, J lost 2 bases, and 10 bases lay in between. Germline CDR1 is SGHDT and CDR2 is YYEEEE. The CDR3 consists of 15 residues. This entry belongs to a study of T cell clonotyping in hematopoietic cell transplantation. Study-wide results and caveats: Cells were unsorted, so CD4 and CD8 contributions were not separated. Pathologically expanded recipient clonotypes increased progressively from day 30 to day 180 as diversity fell. Few recipient clonotypes overlapped donors; over 95% were de novo at given depth. Graft donor and pretransplant recipient Inverse Simpson Index values predicted broader posttransplant TCR diversity.

Produced via immunoSEQ multiplex PCR; TCRdb's table is partial and in-frame only. Of around 16,000 clones in the sample, about two thirds were seen once. The gene calls are TRBV5-6 and TRBJ2-6; D is ambiguous. This TCR came from a male patient aged 50 to 59 who had an allogeneic stem cell transplant from an unrelated donor, so T cells may come from the graft donor. Some clones in this sample may be carry-over from other donors' samples. The sequencing used PBMCs, collected 30 days after allogeneic stem cell transplant. The CDR3 sequence is CASSPGRAGANVLTF. In nucleotides, the CDR3 is TGTGCCAGCAGCCCAGGCCGGGCTGGGGCCAACGTCCTGACTTTC. The variable domain in full, with the rest retrieved from reference TRBV5-6 and TRBJ2-6, is DAGVTQSPTHLIKTRGQQVTLRCSPKSGHDTVSWYQQALGQGPQFIFQYYEEEERQRGNFPDRFSGHQFPNYSSELNVNALLLGDSALYLCASSPGRAGANVLTFGAGSRLTVL.